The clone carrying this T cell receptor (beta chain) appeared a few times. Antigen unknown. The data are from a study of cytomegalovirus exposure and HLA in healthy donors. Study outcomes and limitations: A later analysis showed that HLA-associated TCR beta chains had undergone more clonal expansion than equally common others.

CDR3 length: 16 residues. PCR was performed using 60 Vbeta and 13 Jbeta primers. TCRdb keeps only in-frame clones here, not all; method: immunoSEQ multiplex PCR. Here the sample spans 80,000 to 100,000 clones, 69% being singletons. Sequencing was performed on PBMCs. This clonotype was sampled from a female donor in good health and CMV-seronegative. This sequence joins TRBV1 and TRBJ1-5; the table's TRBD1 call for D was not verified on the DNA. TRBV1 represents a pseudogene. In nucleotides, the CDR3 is TGCACCAGCAGCCAAGGGAAACAGCAATGGTATCAGCCCCAGCATTTT. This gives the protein CTSSQGKQQWYQPQHF.